The TCR beta chain under discussion was sequenced for a study of T cells in Graves' hyperthyroidism and ophthalmopathy. RNA transcripts gave rise to amplified TCR beta CDR3 regions. An initial round of RT-PCR targeting the TCR CDR3 relied on the HTBI primer set. TCRdb called the multiplex PCR reads again in MiXCR, with one record for every CDR3 protein. The sample carries around 620,000 distinct CDR3 sequences, 13% to 15% recorded once. Whole-study results and caveats: Patients with ophthalmopathy were separated from those with stable hyperthyroidism by a 13 V-J model.

In germline, CDR1 is SGHAT, CDR2 FQNNGV. This CDR3 is built from 14 residues. Trimming took off 6 bases at V and 4 bases at J, with 12 bases between the two ends. In its sample, this clonotype was seen a few times. What it binds is unknown. The origin of this receptor is a young woman with Graves' ophthalmopathy. The chain couples TRBV11-2 to TRBJ1-4; D unresolved. Input material: blood. CDR3 sequence (DNA): TGTGCCAGCAGAAATACACTGTTTAATGAAAAACTGTTTTTT. This sequence encodes CASRNTLFNEKLFF. Drawing the rest from reference TRBV11-2 and TRBJ1-4, the complete variable domain is EAGVAQSPRYKIIEKRQSVAFWCNPISGHATLYWYQQILGQGPKLLIQFQNNGVVDDSQLPKDRFSAERLKGVDSTLKIQPAKLEDSAVYLCASRNTLFNEKLFFGSGTQLSVL.